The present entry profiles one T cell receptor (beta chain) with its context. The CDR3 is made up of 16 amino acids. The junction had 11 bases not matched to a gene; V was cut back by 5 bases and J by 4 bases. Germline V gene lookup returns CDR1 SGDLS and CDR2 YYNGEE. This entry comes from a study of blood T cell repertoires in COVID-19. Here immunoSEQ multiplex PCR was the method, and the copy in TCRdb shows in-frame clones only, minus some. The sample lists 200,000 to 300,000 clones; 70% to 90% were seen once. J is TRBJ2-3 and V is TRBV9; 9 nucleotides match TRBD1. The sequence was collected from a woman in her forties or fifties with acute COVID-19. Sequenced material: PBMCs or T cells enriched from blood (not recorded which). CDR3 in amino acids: CASSDPGQGLSDTQYF. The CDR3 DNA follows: TGTGCCAGCAGTGATCCGGGACAGGGCCTATCAGATACGCAGTATTTT.